This entry describes one TCR beta chain. The antigen remains undetermined. CDR3 length: 17 residues. V was shortened by 1 base and J by 2 bases, with 16 bases between the two germline ends. Per the germline V gene, CDR1 is SGHTA and CDR2 is FQGNSA. The data belong to a study of human T cells and chemical hapten exposure. Study outcomes and limitations: TCRs at high frequency, those above 1 in 1000, did not change with DPC sensitization.

This sample's time point: patch test 3, about 24 weeks after DPC sensitization. The treatment denotes: therapeutic diphenylcyclopropenone sensitization with weekly scalp DPC. Blood sampling preceded each patch test application. Each CDR3 protein gets one entry after TCRdb re-called the RACE reads with MiXCR. The sample lists 90,000 to 110,000 distinct CDR3 sequences, less than 45% occurring once. The origin of this receptor is a man aged 40-49 years with alopecia areata. Some clones in this sample may be carry-over from other donors' samples. The chain recombines TRBV7-2 with TRBJ2-3; D not certain. This specimen was whole blood, taken in connection with sensitization to the hapten diphenylcyclopropenone (DPC). CDR3 bases: TGTGCCAGCAGCTTAGGAGATGCGCGCGGTACCACAGATACGCAGTATTTT. Residues: CASSLGDARGTTDTQYF.